This T cell receptor beta chain was captured by sequencing in a study of cytomegalovirus exposure and HLA in healthy donors. Each donor's status was that of a healthy bone marrow donor. The CDR3 spans 13 residues. Germline V CDR1 and CDR2: KGHSH, LQKENI. Between the trimmed V and J ends, which lost 6 bases and 2 bases, there was a span of 10 bases. Primers: 60 Vbeta forward and 13 Jbeta reverse. Method: immunoSEQ multiplex PCR; TCRdb's copy keeps in-frame clones and lacks some. The sample gives around 140,000 clones, around 67% of which show up once; 1.5% to 2% is in the top ten. What was sequenced was PBMCs. This rearrangement joins TRBV18 to TRBJ1-2, with D tentatively TRBD1 (5 bases). This TCR derives from a woman under 30 in good health and CMV-seronegative. The CDR3 reads CASSKDKNYGYTF. The CDR3 nucleotides are TGTGCCAGCTCCAAGGACAAGAACTATGGCTACACCTTC.